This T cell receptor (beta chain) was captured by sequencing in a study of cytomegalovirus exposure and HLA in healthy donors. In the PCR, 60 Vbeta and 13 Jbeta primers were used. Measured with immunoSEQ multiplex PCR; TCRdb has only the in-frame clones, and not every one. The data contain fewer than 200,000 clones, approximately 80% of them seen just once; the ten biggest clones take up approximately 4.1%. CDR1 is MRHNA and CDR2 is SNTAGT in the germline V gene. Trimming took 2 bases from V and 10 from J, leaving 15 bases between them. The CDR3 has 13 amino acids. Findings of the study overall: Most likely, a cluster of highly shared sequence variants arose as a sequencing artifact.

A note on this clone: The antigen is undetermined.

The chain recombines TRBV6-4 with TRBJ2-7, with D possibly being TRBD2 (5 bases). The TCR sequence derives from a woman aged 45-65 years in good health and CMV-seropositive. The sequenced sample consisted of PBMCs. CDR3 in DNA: TGTGCCAGCAGTGACGTCGAGGGTACGAGACAGTACTTC. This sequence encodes CASSDVEGTRQYF.